The clone carrying this TCR beta chain was counted at least ten times. The antigen remains unidentified. TCRdb independently ran MiXCR on the 5' RACE reads; one entry per CDR3 protein. The sample includes 250,000 or so distinct CDR3 sequences, about 3.7% of them seen just once. This entry is derived from a study of T cells after yellow fever vaccination. Study-wide context: Some fractions had low cell numbers, and these were prepared with SMART-Seq v4 Ultra Low Input.

The CDR3 is made up of 11 amino acids. Trimming shortened V by 3 bases and J by 7 bases, and 7 bases separated the two germline ends. CDR1 is MGHRA, CDR2 YSYEKL, per germline. General observations from the study: Boosting was followed by the reappearance of most primary-vaccination clones (about 97% CD4, 85% to 90% CD8).

The receptor was derived from a man between 18 and 35 years old who received the YFV17D yellow fever vaccine. The sample consisted of PBMCs, taken 15 days after the yellow fever booster vaccination. This chain uses TRBV4-1 with TRBJ2-7, with D hard to call. This CDR3 is CASSHNSEQYF. Here the CDR3 DNA reads TGCGCCAGCAGCCATAATAGTGAGCAGTACTTC.